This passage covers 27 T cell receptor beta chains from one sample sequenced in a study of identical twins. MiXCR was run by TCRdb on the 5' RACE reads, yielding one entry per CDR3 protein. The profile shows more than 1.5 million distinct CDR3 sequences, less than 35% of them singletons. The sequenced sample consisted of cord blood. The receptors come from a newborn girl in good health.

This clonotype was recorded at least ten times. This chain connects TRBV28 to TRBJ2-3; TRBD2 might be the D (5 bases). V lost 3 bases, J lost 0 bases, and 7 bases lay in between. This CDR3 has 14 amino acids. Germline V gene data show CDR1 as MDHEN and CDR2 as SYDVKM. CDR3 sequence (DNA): TGTGCCAGCAGTTTTGAGCGGAGCACAGATACGCAGTATTTT. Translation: CASSFERSTDTQYF. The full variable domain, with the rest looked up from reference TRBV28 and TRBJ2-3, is DVKVTQSSRYLVKRTGEKVFLECVQDMDHENMFWYRQDPGLGLRLIYFSYDVKMKEKGDIPEGYSVSREKKERFSLILESASTNQTSMYLCASSFERSTDTQYFGPGTRLTVL.

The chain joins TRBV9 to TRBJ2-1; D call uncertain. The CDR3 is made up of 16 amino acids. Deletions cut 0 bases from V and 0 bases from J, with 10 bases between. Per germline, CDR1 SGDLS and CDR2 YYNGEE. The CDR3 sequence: CASSVGATYSYNEQFF. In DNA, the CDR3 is TGTGCCAGCAGCGTAGGGGCGACCTACTCCTACAATGAGCAGTTCTTC.

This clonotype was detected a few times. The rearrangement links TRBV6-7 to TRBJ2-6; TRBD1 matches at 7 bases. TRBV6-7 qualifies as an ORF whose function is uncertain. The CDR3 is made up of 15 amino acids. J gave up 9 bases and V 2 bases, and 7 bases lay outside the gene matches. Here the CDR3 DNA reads TGTGCCAGCAGTTACCCTAACAGGGGCGGCAACGTCCTGACTTTC. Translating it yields CASSYPNRGGNVLTF.

CDR3 DNA sequence: TGTGCCAGCAGTGAAACGGCGGGAGAGTACGAGCAGTACTTC. Encoded protein: CASSETAGEYEQYF. V usage is TRBV2 and J usage is TRBJ2-7, with 7 bases fitting TRBD2. In germline, CDR1 is SNHLY, CDR2 FYNNEI. Unmatched junction bases numbered 5, after V lost 2 bases and J lost 4 bases. The CDR3 has 14 residues.

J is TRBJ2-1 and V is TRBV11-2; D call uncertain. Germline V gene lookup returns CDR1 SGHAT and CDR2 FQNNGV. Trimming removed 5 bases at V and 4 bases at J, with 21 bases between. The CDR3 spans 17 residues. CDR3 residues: CASSLNNPFEKYNEQFF. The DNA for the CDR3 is TGTGCCAGCAGCCTAAACAACCCCTTCGAGAAATACAATGAGCAGTTCTTC.

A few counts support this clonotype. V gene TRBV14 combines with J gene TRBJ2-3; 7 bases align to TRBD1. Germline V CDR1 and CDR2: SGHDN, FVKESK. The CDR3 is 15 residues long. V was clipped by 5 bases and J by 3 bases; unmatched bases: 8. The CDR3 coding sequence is TGTGCCAGCAGCGCGACGGACAGGAGAACAGATACGCAGTATTTT. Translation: CASSATDRRTDTQYF.

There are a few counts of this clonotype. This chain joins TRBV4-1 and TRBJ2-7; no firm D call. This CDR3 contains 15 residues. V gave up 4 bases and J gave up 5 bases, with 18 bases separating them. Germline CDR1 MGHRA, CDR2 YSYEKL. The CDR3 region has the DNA TGCGCCAGCAGCCGAACCGGGCTTCTTGGGGACGAGCAGTACTTC. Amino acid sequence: CASSRTGLLGDEQYF.

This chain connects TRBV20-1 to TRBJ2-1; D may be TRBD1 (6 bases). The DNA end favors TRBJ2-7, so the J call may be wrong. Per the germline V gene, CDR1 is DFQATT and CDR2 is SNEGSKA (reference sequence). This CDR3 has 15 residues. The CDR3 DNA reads TGCAGTGCTCCCCGGGCGTCCAGGGGCTACAATGAGCAGTACTTC. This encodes CSAPRASRGYNEQYF.

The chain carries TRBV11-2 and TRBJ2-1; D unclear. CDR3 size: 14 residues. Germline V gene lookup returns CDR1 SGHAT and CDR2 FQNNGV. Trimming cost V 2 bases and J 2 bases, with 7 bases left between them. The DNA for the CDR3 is TGTGCCAGCAGCTTACAGGCAACCTACAATGAGCAGTTCTTC. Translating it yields CASSLQATYNEQFF.

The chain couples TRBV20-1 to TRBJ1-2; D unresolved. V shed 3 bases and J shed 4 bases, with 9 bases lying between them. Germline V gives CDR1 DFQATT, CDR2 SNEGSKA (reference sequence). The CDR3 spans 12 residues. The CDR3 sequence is CSASNPIYGYTF. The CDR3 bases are TGCAGTGCTAGTAACCCTATCTATGGCTACACCTTC.

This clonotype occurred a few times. The CDR3 region is CASSKDRFGYGYTF. Written as DNA, the CDR3 is TGTGCCAGCAGTAAGGACAGGTTCGGCTATGGCTACACCTTC. The chain joins TRBV6-4 to TRBJ1-2; 7 bases map to TRBD1. The V gene's germline CDR1 is MRHNA and CDR2 SNTAGT. Losses at the gene ends were 5 bases for V and 4 bases for J; bases not matched to a gene: 7. The CDR3 runs 14 residues.

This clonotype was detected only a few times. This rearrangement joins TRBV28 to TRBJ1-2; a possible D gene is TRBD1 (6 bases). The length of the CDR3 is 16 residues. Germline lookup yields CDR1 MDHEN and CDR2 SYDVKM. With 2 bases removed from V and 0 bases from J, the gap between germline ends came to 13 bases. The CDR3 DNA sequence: TGTGCCAGCAGTTTACCCCCACAGGGACCTAACTATGGCTACACCTTC. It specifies CASSLPPQGPNYGYTF.

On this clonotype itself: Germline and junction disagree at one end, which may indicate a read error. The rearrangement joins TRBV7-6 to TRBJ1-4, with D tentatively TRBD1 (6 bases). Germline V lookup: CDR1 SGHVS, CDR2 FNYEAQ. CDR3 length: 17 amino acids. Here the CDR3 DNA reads TGTACCAGCAGCTTAGTACCCGGGCAGGGGCCGAATGAAAAACTGTTTTTT. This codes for CTSSLVPGQGPNEKLFF.

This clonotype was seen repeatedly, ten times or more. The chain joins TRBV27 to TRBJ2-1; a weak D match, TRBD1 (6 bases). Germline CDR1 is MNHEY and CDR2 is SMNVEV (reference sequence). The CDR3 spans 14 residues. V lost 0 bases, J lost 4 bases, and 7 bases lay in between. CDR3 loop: CASSLSTGYNEQFF. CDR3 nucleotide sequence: TGTGCCAGCAGTTTATCAACAGGGTACAATGAGCAGTTCTTC.

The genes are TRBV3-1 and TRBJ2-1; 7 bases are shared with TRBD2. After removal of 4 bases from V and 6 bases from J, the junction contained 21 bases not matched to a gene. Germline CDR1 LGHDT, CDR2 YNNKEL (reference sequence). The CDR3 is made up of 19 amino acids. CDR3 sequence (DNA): TGTGCCAGCAGCCCCGACCCCCTAGCGGAGGGGTCCTATGGCAATGAGCAGTTCTTC. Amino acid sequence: CASSPDPLAEGSYGNEQFF.

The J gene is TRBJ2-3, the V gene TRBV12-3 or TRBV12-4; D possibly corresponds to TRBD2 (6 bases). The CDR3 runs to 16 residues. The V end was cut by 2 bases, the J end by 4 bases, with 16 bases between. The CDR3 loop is CASSLYGEPSADTQYF. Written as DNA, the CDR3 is TGTGCCAGCAGTTTATACGGGGAGCCTAGCGCAGATACGCAGTATTTT.

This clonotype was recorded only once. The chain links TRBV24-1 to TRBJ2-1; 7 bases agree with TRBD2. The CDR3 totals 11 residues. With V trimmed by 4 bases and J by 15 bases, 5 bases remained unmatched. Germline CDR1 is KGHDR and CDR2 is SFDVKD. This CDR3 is CATSEGEGTFF. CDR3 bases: TGTGCCACCAGTGAGGGGGAGGGTACGTTCTTC.

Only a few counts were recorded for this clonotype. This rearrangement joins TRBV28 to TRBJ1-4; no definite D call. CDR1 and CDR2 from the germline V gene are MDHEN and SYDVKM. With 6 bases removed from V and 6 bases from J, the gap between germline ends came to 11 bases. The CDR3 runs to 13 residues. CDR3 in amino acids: CASSDQRDEKLFF. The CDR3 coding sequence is TGTGCCAGCAGCGATCAGAGGGATGAAAAACTGTTTTTT.

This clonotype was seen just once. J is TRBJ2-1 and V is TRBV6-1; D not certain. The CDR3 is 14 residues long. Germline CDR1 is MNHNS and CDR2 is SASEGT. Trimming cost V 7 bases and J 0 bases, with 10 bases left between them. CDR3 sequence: CASKAHHSYNEQFF. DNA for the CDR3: TGTGCCAGCAAGGCCCACCACTCCTACAATGAGCAGTTCTTC.

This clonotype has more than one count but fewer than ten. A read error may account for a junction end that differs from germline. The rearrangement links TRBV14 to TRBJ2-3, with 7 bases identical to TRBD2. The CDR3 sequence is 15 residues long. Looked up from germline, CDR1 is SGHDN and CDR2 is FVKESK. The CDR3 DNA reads TGTGCCAACAGCCAAGACGCGGGGGTCCCAGATACGCAGTATTTT. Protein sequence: CANSQDAGVPDTQYF.

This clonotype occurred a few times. CDR3 DNA: TGTGCCAGCAGTCATGACAGGGGGCGCAATGAAAAACTGTTTTTT. Translating it yields CASSHDRGRNEKLFF. The chain recombines TRBV7-9 with TRBJ1-4, with TRBD1 matching over 10 bases. J was trimmed by 5 bases and V by 6 bases; bases with no gene match: 6. This CDR3 has 15 residues. Per the germline V gene, CDR1 is SEHNR and CDR2 is FQNEAQ (reference sequence). The whole variable domain, remainder taken from reference TRBV7-9 and TRBJ1-4, is DTGVSQNPRHKITKRGQNVTFRCDPISEHNRLYWYRQTLGQGPEFLTYFQNEAQLEKSRLLSDRFSAERPKGSFSTLEIQRTEQGDSAMYLCASSHDRGRNEKLFFGSGTQLSVL.

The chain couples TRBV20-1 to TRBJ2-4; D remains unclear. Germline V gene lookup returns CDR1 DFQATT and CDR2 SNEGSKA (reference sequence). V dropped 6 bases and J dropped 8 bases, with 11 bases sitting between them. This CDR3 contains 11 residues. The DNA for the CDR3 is TGCAGTGCCGCTGATCTGGACATTCAGTACTTC. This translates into CSAADLDIQYF.

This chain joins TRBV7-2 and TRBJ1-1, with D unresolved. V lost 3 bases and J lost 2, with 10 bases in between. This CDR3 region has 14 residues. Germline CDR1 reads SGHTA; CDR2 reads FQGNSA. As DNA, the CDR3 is TGTGCCAGCAGCTTCGGCAGAGCTAACACTGAAGCTTTCTTT. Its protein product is CASSFGRANTEAFF.

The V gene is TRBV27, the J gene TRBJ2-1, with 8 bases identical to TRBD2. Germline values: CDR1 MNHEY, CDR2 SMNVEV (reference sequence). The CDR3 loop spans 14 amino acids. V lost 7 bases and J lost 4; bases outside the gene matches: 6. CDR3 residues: CASKRGGPYNEQFF. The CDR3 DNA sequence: TGTGCCAGCAAACGGGGGGGCCCGTACAATGAGCAGTTCTTC.

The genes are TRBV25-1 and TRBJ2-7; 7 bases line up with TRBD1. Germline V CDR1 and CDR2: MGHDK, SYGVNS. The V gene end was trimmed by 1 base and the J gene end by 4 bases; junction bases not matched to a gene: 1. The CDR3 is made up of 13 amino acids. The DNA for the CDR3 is TGTGCCAGCAGTGAATGGGGACAGTACGAGCAGTACTTC. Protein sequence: CASSEWGQYEQYF.

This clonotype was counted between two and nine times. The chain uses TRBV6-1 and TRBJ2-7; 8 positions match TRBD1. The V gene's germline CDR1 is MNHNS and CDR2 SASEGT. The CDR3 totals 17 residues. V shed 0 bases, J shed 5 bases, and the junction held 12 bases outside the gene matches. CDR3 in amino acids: CASSEALLARGLDEQYF. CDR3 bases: TGTGCCAGCAGTGAAGCGTTACTGGCCAGGGGGCTGGACGAGCAGTACTTC.

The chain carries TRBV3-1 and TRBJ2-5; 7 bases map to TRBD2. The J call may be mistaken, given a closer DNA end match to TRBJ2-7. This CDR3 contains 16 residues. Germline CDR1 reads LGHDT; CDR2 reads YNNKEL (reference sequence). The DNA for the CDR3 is TGTGCCAGCAGCCAAGATGCGCTAGCGGCTTCATACGAGCAGTACTTC. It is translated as CASSQDALAASYEQYF.